These 11 T cell receptor beta chains originate from one sample sequenced in a study of CD8 T cells in ankylosing spondylitis. Notes on the study in general: Seven to nine highly homologous variants formed a TCR beta motif that appeared characteristic of ankylosing spondylitis blood.

TCRdb analysed the 5' RACE reads with MiXCR anew, one entry per CDR3 protein. The profile covers about 220,000 distinct CDR3 sequences, with roughly 6.6% appearing a single time and approximately 15% taken by the ten largest. Their antigens remain unidentified. The material sequenced was blood, either unsorted or a sorted T cell fraction (not recorded which). The receptors stem from a male donor with ankylosing spondylitis.

This clonotype was counted many times. CDR3 sequence reads: CSVEGTMGYEQYF. The CDR3 DNA follows: TGCAGCGTTGAAGGGACAATGGGCTACGAGCAGTACTTC. V gene TRBV29-1 combines with J gene TRBJ2-7, with TRBD1 as a possible D gene (5 bases). V lost 1 base to trimming and J lost 3 bases, with 10 bases between them. This CDR3 is 13 amino acids long. The V gene's germline CDR1 is SQVTM and CDR2 ANQGSEA.

This clonotype occurred many times. The chain links TRBV4-3 to TRBJ1-2; a possible D gene is TRBD1 (5 bases). The CDR3 is made up of 15 amino acids. V was clipped by 4 bases and J by 3 bases, with 15 bases between them. The germline V gene encodes CDR1 LGHNA and CDR2 YSLEER. The CDR3 DNA is TGCGCCAGCAGCCCAGACGTTAGGGGACACTATGGCTACACCTTC. It is translated as CASSPDVRGHYGYTF.

This clonotype occurred many times. V and J are TRBV28 and TRBJ1-1; TRBD1 is a possible D gene (5 bases). V was clipped by 3 bases and J by 4 bases, with 18 bases between them. The CDR3 totals 16 residues. Germline V gives CDR1 MDHEN, CDR2 SYDVKM. CDR3 coding DNA: TGTGCCAGCAGTTTTGGGGCAGCCGGGAGGGGCACTGAAGCTTTCTTT. Its protein is CASSFGAAGRGTEAFF.

This clonotype occurred many times. The rearrangement links TRBV5-5 to TRBJ2-1; 7 bases line up with TRBD1. CDR3 length equals 15 residues. In germline, CDR1 is SGHKS, CDR2 YYEKEE (reference sequence). The V gene end was trimmed by 5 bases and the J gene end by 0 bases; junction bases not matched to a gene: 5. In DNA, the CDR3 is TGTGCCAGCAGGGTGTACAGGGGCTCCTACAATGAGCAGTTCTTC. This gives the protein CASRVYRGSYNEQFF.

As DNA, the CDR3 is TGTGCCAGCAGCCATACCCGTCGGGACCACACGGCCAATGAGCAGTTCTTC. It specifies CASSHTRRDHTANEQFF. The V gene is TRBV5-5, the J gene TRBJ2-1; D is perhaps TRBD1 or TRBD2 (5 bases each). Germline V gives CDR1 SGHKS, CDR2 YYEKEE (reference sequence). There are 17 residues in the CDR3. V lost 4 bases and J lost 6, with 23 bases in between.

In this sample, this clonotype turned up many times. The V and J genes are TRBV4-3 and TRBJ2-3, with 7 positions matching TRBD2. Germline V gene sequence: CDR1 LGHNA, CDR2 YSLEER. The CDR3 is 17 residues long. Losses at the gene ends were 0 bases for V and 1 base for J; bases not matched to a gene: 7. CDR3 DNA sequence: TGCGCCAGCAGCCAAGATCGGATCCTAGCGGGCACAGATACGCAGTATTTT. This gives the protein CASSQDRILAGTDTQYF.

This clonotype was seen only a few times. DNA for the CDR3: TGCAGTGGGGAAGGACTAGCGGGAGGTGAAAATGAGCAGTTCTTC. Its translation is CSGEGLAGGENEQFF. The V gene is TRBV20-1, the J gene TRBJ2-1; 14 bases map to TRBD2. Germline CDR1 DFQATT, CDR2 SNEGSKA (reference sequence). CDR3 size: 15 residues. Germline trimming cut 7 bases from V and 7 bases from J; bases unmatched to any gene: 9.

There are many counts of this clonotype. Written as DNA, the CDR3 is TGCGCCAGCAGCCAAGAATTAGGGGCGGAGCTCAATGAGCAGTTCTTC. Residues: CASSQELGAELNEQFF. The chain couples TRBV4-3 to TRBJ2-1; the D gene is possibly TRBD1 (5 bases). Germline-derived CDR1 and CDR2 are LGHNA and YSLEER. V was pared by 0 bases and J by 6 bases, with 15 bases between. There are 16 residues in the CDR3.

This clonotype was seen repeatedly, ten times or more. This sequence joins TRBV10-3 and TRBJ1-1; D gene unclear. CDR3 length: 11 residues. The germline V gene has CDR1 ENHRY and CDR2 SYGVKD. Trimming shortened V by 3 bases and J by 6 bases, and 5 bases separated the two germline ends. Here the CDR3 reads CAISEPPEAFF. In DNA, the CDR3 is TGTGCCATCAGTGAACCCCCTGAAGCTTTCTTT.

This clonotype was seen at least ten times. The chain couples TRBV20-1 to TRBJ2-1, with D hard to call. CDR3 size: 16 residues. Germline assignment: CDR1 DFQATT and CDR2 SNEGSKA (reference sequence). The V gene lost 6 bases and the J gene lost 0 bases, with 18 bases spanning the gap. The CDR3 nucleotides are TGCAGTGCAACCCCGGTCTGGCAGAGCTCCTACAATGAGCAGTTCTTC. Its translation is CSATPVWQSSYNEQFF.

This clonotype was seen a few times. The chain joins TRBV7-8 to TRBJ1-1; no firm D call. With 5 bases removed from V and 6 bases from J, the gap between germline ends came to 19 bases. The CDR3 extends over 15 amino acids. The germline gives CDR1 SGHVS, CDR2 FQNEAQ. The CDR3 protein is CASSPYGRAVPEAFF. CDR3 coding DNA: TGTGCCAGCAGCCCATACGGTAGGGCAGTCCCTGAAGCTTTCTTT.